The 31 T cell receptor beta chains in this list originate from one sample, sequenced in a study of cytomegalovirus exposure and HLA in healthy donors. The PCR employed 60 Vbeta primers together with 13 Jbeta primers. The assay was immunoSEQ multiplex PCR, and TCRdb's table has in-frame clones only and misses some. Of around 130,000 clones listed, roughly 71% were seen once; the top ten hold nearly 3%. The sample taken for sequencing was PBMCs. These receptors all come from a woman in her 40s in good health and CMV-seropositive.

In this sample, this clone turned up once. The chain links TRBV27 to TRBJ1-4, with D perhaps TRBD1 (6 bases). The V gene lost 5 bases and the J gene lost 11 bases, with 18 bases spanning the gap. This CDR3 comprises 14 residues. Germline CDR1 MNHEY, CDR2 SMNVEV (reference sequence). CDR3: CASSGDTPRSKLFF. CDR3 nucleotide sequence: TGTGCCAGCAGTGGGGACACTCCCCGCTCGAAACTGTTTTTT.

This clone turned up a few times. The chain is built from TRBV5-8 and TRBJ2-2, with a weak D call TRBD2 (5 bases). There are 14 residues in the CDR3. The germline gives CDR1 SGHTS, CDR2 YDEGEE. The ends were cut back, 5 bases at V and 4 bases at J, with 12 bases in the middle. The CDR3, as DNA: TGTGCCAGCAGGGATTTAGCGAGCACCGGGGAGCTGTTTTTT. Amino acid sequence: CASRDLASTGELFF. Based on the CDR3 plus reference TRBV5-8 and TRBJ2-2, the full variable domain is EAGVTQSPTHLIKTRGQQATLRCSPISGHTSVYWYQQALGLGLQFLLWYDEGEERNRGNFPPRFSGRQFPNYSSELNVNALELEDSALYLCASRDLASTGELFFGEGSRLTVL.

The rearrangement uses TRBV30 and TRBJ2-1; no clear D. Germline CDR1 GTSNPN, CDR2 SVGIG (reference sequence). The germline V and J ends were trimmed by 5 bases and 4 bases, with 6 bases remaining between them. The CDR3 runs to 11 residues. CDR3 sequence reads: CAWDNYNEQFF. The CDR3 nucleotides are TGTGCCTGGGACAATTACAATGAGCAGTTCTTC.

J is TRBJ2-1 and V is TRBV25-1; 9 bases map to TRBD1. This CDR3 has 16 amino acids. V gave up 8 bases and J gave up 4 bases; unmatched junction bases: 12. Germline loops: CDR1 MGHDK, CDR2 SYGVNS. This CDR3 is CASSPGQGLSYNEQFF. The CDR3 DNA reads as TGTGCCAGCTCCCCGGGACAGGGCCTTTCTTACAATGAGCAGTTCTTC.

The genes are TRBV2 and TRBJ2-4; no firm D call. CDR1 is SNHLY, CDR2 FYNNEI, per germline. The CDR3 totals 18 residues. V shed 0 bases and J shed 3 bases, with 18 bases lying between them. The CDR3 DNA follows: TGTGCCAGCAGTGAAGCCTCCCCGGCGGCCACTAACAAAAACATTCAGTACTTC. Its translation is CASSEASPAATNKNIQYF.

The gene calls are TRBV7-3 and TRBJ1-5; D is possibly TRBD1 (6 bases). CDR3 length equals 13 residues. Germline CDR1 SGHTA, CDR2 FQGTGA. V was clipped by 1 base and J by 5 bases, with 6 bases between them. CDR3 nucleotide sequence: TGTGCCAGCAGCTTAAGGGGGCATCAGCCCCAGCATTTT. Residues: CASSLRGHQPQHF.

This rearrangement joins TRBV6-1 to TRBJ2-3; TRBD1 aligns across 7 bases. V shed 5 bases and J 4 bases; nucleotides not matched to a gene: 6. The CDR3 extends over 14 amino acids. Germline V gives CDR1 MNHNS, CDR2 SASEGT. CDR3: CASSRAGGSDTQYF. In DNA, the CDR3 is TGTGCCAGCAGTCGGGCAGGGGGATCAGATACGCAGTATTTT.

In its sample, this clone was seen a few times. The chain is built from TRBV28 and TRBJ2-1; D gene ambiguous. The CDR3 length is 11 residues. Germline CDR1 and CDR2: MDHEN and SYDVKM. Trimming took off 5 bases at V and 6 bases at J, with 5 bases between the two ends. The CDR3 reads CASSPLNEQFF. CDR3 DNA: TGTGCCAGCAGTCCCCTCAATGAGCAGTTCTTC.

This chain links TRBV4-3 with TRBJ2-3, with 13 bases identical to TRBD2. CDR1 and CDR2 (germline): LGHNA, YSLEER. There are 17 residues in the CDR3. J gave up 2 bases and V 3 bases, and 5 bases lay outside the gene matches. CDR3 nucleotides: TGCGCCAGCAGCCAGGGGACTAGCGGGATGGACACAGATACGCAGTATTTT. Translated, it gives CASSQGTSGMDTDTQYF.

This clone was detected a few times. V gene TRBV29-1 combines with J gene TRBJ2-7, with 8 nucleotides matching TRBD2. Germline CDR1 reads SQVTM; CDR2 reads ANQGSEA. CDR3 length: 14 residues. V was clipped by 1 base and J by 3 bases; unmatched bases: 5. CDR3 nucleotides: TGCAGCGTTGAAGTCACTAGCGGAGACTACGAGCAGTACTTC. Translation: CSVEVTSGDYEQYF.

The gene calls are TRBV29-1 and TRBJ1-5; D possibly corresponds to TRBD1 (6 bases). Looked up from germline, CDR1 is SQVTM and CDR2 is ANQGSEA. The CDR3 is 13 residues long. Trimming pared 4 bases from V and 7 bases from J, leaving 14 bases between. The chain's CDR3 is CSVGSGDEQPQHF. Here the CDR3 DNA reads TGCAGCGTTGGCTCAGGGGATGAGCAGCCCCAGCATTTT.

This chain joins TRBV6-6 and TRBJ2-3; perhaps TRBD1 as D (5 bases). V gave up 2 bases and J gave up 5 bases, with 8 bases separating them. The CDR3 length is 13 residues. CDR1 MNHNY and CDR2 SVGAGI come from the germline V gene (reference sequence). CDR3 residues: CASSYGQGDTQYF. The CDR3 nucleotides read TGTGCCAGCAGTTACGGCCAGGGAGATACGCAGTATTTT.

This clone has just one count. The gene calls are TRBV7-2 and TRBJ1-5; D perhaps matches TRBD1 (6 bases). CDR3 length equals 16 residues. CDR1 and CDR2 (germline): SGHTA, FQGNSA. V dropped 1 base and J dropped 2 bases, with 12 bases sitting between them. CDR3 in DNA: TGTGCCAGCAGCTTAGGGGCGGGGGCTGGCAATCAGCCCCAGCATTTT. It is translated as CASSLGAGAGNQPQHF.

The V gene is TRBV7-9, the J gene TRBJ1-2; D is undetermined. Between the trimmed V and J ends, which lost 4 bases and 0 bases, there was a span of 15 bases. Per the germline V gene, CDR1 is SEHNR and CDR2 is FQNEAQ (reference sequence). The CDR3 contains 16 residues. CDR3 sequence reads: CASSSDRLLSNYGYTF. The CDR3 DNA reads TGTGCCAGCAGCTCAGATCGCTTATTATCTAACTATGGCTACACCTTC.

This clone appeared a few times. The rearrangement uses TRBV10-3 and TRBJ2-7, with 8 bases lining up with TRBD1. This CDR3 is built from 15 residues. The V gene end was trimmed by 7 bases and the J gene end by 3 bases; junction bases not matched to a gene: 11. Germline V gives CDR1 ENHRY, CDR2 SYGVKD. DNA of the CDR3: TGTGCCATCACCAACGGACAGGGTAAAGGCTACGAGCAGTACTTC. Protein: CAITNGQGKGYEQYF.

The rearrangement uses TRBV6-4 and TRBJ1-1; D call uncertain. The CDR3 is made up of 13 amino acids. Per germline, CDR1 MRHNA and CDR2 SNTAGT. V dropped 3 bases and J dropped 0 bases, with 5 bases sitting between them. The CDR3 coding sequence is TGTGCCAGCAGTGAAGCGGTGAACACTGAAGCTTTCTTT. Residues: CASSEAVNTEAFF.

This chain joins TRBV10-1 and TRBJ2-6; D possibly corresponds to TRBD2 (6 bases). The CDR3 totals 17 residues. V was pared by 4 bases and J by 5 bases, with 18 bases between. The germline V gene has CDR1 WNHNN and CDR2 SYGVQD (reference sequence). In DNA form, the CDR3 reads TGCGCCAGCAGTGCCCTCCCGGGACGGGGGAGGGCCAACGTCCTGACTTTC. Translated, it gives CASSALPGRGRANVLTF.

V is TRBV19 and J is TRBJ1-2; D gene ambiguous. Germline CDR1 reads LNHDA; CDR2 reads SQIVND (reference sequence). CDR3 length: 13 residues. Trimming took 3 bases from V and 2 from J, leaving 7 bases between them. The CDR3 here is CASSIFLNYGYTF. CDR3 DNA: TGTGCCAGTAGTATCTTCCTGAACTATGGCTACACCTTC.

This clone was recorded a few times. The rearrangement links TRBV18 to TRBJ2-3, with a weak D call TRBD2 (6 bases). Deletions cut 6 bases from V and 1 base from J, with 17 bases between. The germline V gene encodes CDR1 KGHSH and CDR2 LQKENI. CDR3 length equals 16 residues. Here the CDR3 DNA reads TGTGCCAGCTCTCCCGCGCCGGGACTGGGCACAGATACGCAGTATTTT. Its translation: CASSPAPGLGTDTQYF.

The chain's CDR3 is CASSPQGTYEQYF. The CDR3 nucleotides are TGTGCCAGCAGCCCACAGGGGACCTACGAGCAGTACTTC. This chain joins TRBV9 and TRBJ2-7; 7 bases match TRBD1. The germline V gene has CDR1 SGDLS and CDR2 YYNGEE. V trimming: 4 bases; J trimming: 2 bases; junction bases outside the gene matches: 3. There are 13 residues in the CDR3.

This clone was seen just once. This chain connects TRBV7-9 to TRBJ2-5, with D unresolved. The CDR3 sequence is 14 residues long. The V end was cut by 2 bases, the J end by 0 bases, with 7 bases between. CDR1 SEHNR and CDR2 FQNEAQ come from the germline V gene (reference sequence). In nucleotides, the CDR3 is TGTGCCAGCAGCTTAATACGAGACCAAGAGACCCAGTACTTC. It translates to CASSLIRDQETQYF.

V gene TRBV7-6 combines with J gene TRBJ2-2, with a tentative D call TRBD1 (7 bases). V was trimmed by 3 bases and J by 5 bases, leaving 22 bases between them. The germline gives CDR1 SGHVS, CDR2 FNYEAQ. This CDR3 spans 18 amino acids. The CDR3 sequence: CASSFQRGGGRSTGELFF. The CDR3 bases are TGTGCCAGCAGCTTTCAACGTGGAGGGGGCCGGTCGACCGGGGAGCTGTTTTTT.

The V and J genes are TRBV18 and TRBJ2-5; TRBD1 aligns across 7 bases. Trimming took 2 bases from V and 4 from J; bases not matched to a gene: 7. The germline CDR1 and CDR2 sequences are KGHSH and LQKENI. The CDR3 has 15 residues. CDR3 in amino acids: CASSPKGAFVETQYF. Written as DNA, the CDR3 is TGTGCCAGCTCACCAAAGGGGGCGTTTGTAGAGACCCAGTACTTC.

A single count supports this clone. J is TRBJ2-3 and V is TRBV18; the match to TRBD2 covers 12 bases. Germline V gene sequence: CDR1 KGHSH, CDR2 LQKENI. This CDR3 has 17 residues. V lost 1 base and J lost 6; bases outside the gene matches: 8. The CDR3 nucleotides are TGTGCCAGCTCACCACTAGGACTAGCGGGAATCTACGATACGCAGTATTTT. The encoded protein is CASSPLGLAGIYDTQYF.

CDR3 nucleotides: TGTGCCAGCAGCCCGACTAGCGGGAGCTACGAGCAGTACTTC. This codes for CASSPTSGSYEQYF. The rearrangement uses TRBV7-3 and TRBJ2-7; 12 nucleotides match TRBD2. This CDR3 region has 14 residues. Trimming cost V 5 bases and J 3 bases; bases outside gene matches: 2. CDR1 is SGHTA and CDR2 is FQGTGA in the germline V gene.

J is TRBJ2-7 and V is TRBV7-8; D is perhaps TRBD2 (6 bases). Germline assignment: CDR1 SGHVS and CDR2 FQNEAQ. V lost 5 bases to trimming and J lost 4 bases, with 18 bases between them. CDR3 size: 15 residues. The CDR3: CASSAPAAGTYEQYF. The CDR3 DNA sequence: TGTGCCAGCAGCGCCCCGGCCGCGGGAACTTACGAGCAGTACTTC.

The CDR3 spells CASSLSPAGALYEQYF. CDR3 DNA: TGTGCCAGCAGCTTAAGTCCAGCGGGGGCCCTGTACGAGCAGTACTTC. The genes are TRBV7-6 and TRBJ2-5, with 8 bases aligning to TRBD2. The closer fit of TRBJ2-7 to the DNA end suggests the J call may be wrong. The germline V gene encodes CDR1 SGHVS and CDR2 FNYEAQ. This CDR3 region has 16 residues.

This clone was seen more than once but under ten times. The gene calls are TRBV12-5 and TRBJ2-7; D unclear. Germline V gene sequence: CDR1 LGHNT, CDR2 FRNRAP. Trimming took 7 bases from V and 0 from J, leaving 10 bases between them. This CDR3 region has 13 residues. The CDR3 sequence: CASALGGSYEQYF. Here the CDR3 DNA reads TGTGCTAGTGCCCTAGGTGGCTCCTACGAGCAGTACTTC.

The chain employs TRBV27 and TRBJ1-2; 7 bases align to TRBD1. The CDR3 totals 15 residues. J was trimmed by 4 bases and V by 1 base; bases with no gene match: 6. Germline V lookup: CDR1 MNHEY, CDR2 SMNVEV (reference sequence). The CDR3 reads CASSLFEGASYGYTF. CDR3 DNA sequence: TGTGCCAGCAGTTTATTCGAGGGGGCGAGCTATGGCTACACCTTC.

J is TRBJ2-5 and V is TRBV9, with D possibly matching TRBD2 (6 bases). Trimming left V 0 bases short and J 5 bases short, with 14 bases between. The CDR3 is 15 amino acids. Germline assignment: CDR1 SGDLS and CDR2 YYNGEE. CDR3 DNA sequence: TGTGCCAGCAGCGTAGGCCCAGGAGGGATGGAGACCCAGTACTTC. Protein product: CASSVGPGGMETQYF.

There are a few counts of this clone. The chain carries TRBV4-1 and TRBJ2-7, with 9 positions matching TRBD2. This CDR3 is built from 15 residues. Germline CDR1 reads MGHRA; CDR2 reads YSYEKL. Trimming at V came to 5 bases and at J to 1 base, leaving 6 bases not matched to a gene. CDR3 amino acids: CASSGGAGGSYEQYF. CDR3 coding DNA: TGCGCCAGCAGCGGAGGGGCGGGGGGGTCCTACGAGCAGTACTTC.